In its sample, the clone carrying this TCR beta chain was seen once. This record comes from a study of blood T cell repertoires in COVID-19. Study-wide background: There were acute and convalescent COVID-19 samples, and they came from the United States, Italy and Spain. From T cells, B-cell-depleted T cells, or PBMCs came the material, which was cDNA or gDNA.

V was cut by 9 bases and J by 3 bases, with 14 bases left in between. Germline CDR1 is LNHDA and CDR2 is SQIVND (reference sequence). The CDR3 covers 13 residues. Original analysis: Using reference gene primer amplification, nucleated cell counts were estimated. The assay was immunoSEQ multiplex PCR, and TCRdb's table has in-frame clones only and misses some. That table furnishes V, J and clone size, whereas the DNA furnished D and trimming. The sample contains tens of thousands of clones, roughly 77% of which appear only once. The TCR originated in a woman in her 70s with acute or convalescent COVID-19. The V gene is TRBV19, the J gene TRBJ1-1; D perhaps matches TRBD1 (5 bases). Sequenced input: peripheral blood. In DNA, the CDR3 is TGTGCCAGCCGGACCTCAGGGTACACTGAAGCTTTCTTT. This encodes CASRTSGYTEAFF.